This TCR beta chain was captured by sequencing in a study of shared clonotypes between healthy human individuals. Points from the study as a whole: Lower generation probabilities were found for non-shared clonotypes than for those shared by all four donors. Researchers sampled only blood; tissue repertoires likely differ.

A single count supports this clone. As yet, its antigen is unknown. Germline CDR1 is MNHNS and CDR2 is SASEGT. CDR3 length: 16 residues. The V end lost 3 bases, the J end lost 0 bases, and 15 bases lay between the germline ends. The data were produced by immunoSEQ multiplex PCR, yet TCRdb's version contains in-frame clones alone and is incomplete. The sample records roughly 1 million clones, about 76% being singletons. The chain carries TRBV6-1 and TRBJ2-7; no clear D. The sequenced sample was memory CD4+ T cells sorted from blood. Subset noted: CD45RA-negative fraction. This receptor was obtained from a man between 18 and 29 years old in good health. The CDR3 here is CASSEAGAGFSYEQYF. The CDR3 DNA reads as TGTGCCAGCAGTGAGGCAGGTGCAGGTTTCTCCTACGAGCAGTACTTC.